One sample yielded the 25 T cell receptor beta chains listed below, sequenced in a study of OX40 agonist ivuxolimab in advanced cancers. TCRdb's table, derived via immunoSEQ multiplex PCR, lists solely in-frame clones and lacks some. The sample includes tens of thousands of clones, around 80% of them seen just once. The material was CD4+ or CD8+ T cells sorted from blood, obtained in a trial of the OX40 agonist ivuxolimab. The origin of the receptors is an adult with an advanced solid tumor such as melanoma, head and neck, liver or kidney cancer.

The chain joins TRBV7-9 to TRBJ2-7; D possibly matches TRBD1 or TRBD2 (5 bases each). V was clipped by 5 bases and J by 3 bases, with 20 bases between them. CDR3 size: 16 residues. Looked up from germline, CDR1 is SEHNR and CDR2 is FQNEAQ (reference sequence). CDR3 nucleotides: TGTGCCAGCAGCCGGGACCCGACTATGATGGGCTACGAGCAGTACTTC. Translating gives CASSRDPTMMGYEQYF.

The chain joins TRBV11-2 to TRBJ2-7; D call uncertain. Per the germline V gene, CDR1 is SGHAT and CDR2 is FQNNGV. V was trimmed by 6 bases and J by 5 bases, leaving 8 bases between them. CDR3 length: 11 amino acids. The CDR3 here is CASRDSNEQYF. In DNA form, the CDR3 reads TGTGCCAGCAGAGACTCGAACGAGCAGTACTTC.

This chain uses TRBV9 with TRBJ1-2, with 8 nucleotides matching TRBD1. CDR1 and CDR2 from the germline V gene are SGDLS and YYNGEE. This CDR3 has 17 residues. The V and J ends lost 3 bases and 3 bases, in that order; junction bases with no gene match: 13. The CDR3: CASSAPDRAQLDYGYTF. The CDR3 coding sequence is TGTGCCAGCAGCGCCCCGGACAGGGCCCAACTTGACTATGGCTACACCTTC.

The chain carries TRBV5-1 and TRBJ2-7; maybe TRBD2 (6 bases). Germline V gives CDR1 SGHRS, CDR2 YFSETQ. The CDR3 is 17 amino acids. V was clipped by 3 bases and J by 6 bases, with 25 bases between them. In DNA, the CDR3 is TGCGCCAGCAGCTCTCCTATGGAGGGGAGTAGCCTTTCCGAGCAGTACTTC. Amino acids: CASSSPMEGSSLSEQYF.

The chain has TRBV11-2 and TRBJ2-7, with unresolved D. Per germline, CDR1 SGHAT and CDR2 FQNNGV. The CDR3 is made up of 14 amino acids. Trimming removed 0 bases from V and 0 bases from J, with 6 bases in between. The CDR3 region has the DNA TGTGCCAGCAGCTTAGACACCTACTCCTACGAGCAGTACTTC. Protein product: CASSLDTYSYEQYF.

The chain carries TRBV10-3 and TRBJ2-1; D is possibly TRBD2 (6 bases). The CDR3 is 15 amino acids. Germline V gene lookup returns CDR1 ENHRY and CDR2 SYGVKD. V was shortened by 0 bases and J by 5 bases, with 11 bases between the two germline ends. The CDR3 sequence: CAISESRGNDNEQFF. The CDR3 DNA sequence: TGTGCCATCAGTGAGTCCCGCGGGAACGACAATGAGCAGTTCTTC.

The chain has TRBV11-3 and TRBJ1-1; the match to TRBD1 covers 7 bases. In germline, CDR1 is SGHNT, CDR2 YENEEA. The CDR3 contains 12 residues. V dropped 5 bases and J dropped 7; count of bases not matched to a gene: 4. The CDR3 loop reads CASSRDSDEAFF. CDR3 DNA sequence: TGTGCCAGCAGCCGGGACAGCGATGAAGCTTTCTTT.

This chain connects TRBV28 to TRBJ1-5; tentative D call: TRBD1 (6 bases). Between the trimmed V and J ends, which lost 7 bases and 2 bases, there was a span of 15 bases. In germline, CDR1 is MDHEN, CDR2 SYDVKM. This CDR3 contains 15 residues. CDR3 protein: CASTTNRAGNQPQHF. The CDR3 DNA follows: TGTGCCAGCACCACAAACAGGGCGGGCAATCAGCCCCAGCATTTT.

CDR3 bases: TGCGCCAGCAGCCAAGGTCGCTCTGGAAACACCATATATTTT. Amino acids: CASSQGRSGNTIYF. V usage is TRBV4-1 and J usage is TRBJ1-3; D call uncertain. CDR3 length: 14 amino acids. V dropped 1 base and J dropped 0 bases, with 4 bases sitting between them. CDR1 and CDR2 (germline): MGHRA, YSYEKL.

The rearrangement joins TRBV5-8 to TRBJ1-2, with D possibly TRBD1 on 5 matching bases. The CDR3 has 17 residues. The germline CDR1 and CDR2 sequences are SGHTS and YDEGEE. The germline V and J ends were trimmed by 2 bases and 6 bases, with 23 bases remaining between them. The CDR3 spells CASSFSRDFNQPNGYTF. The CDR3 nucleotides are TGTGCCAGCAGCTTTTCGAGGGACTTCAACCAACCCAATGGCTACACCTTC.

V and J are TRBV2 and TRBJ2-1; possibly TRBD1 or TRBD2 for D (6 bases each). The CDR3 has 16 amino acids. Germline values: CDR1 SNHLY, CDR2 FYNNEI. Deletions cut 1 base from V and 4 bases from J, with 14 bases between. The CDR3 is CASSEEGGRQYNEQFF. The CDR3 DNA reads as TGTGCCAGCAGTGAAGAGGGGGGACGGCAATACAATGAGCAGTTCTTC.

This clone came up once. The sample has other DNA sequences that encode this CDR3 too. This chain links TRBV27 with TRBJ1-3, with a possible D match to TRBD1 (5 bases). CDR1 MNHEY and CDR2 SMNVEV come from the germline V gene (reference sequence). Trimming removed 0 bases at V and 2 bases at J, with 8 bases between. The CDR3 is 15 residues long. CDR3 DNA sequence: TGTGCCAGCAGTTTATCCGGCAGGGCTGGAAACACCATATATTTT. Its translation: CASSLSGRAGNTIYF.

The J gene is TRBJ1-5, the V gene TRBV7-2; D gene unclear. The V and J ends lost 4 bases and 10 bases respectively, with 17 bases between them. The CDR3 contains 14 residues. Germline V gives CDR1 SGHTA, CDR2 FQGNSA. The CDR3 sequence is CASSSRTAGSPQHF. The CDR3 DNA reads as TGTGCCAGCAGCTCACGGACGGCCGGAAGCCCCCAGCATTTT. Complete variable domain (other parts from reference TRBV7-2 and TRBJ1-5): GAGVSQSPSNKVTEKGKDVELRCDPISGHTALYWYRQSLGQGLEFLIYFQGNSAPDKSGLPSDRFSAERTGGSVSTLTIQRTQQEDSAVYLCASSSRTAGSPQHFGDGTRLSIL.

The chain employs TRBV6-1 and TRBJ1-5, with TRBD1 as a possible D gene (5 bases). The V and J ends lost 5 bases and 1 base respectively, with 9 bases between them. The CDR3 is 14 amino acids. Germline assignment: CDR1 MNHNS and CDR2 SASEGT. This chain's CDR3 is CASSRDPSNQPQHF. Written as DNA, the CDR3 is TGTGCCAGCAGTAGGGACCCGAGCAATCAGCCCCAGCATTTT.

The chain links TRBV25-1 to TRBJ2-1; TRBD2 matches 10 bases. The V segment lost 6 bases and the J segment 6 bases; nucleotides outside the gene matches: 11. This CDR3 region has 16 residues. CDR1 and CDR2 from the germline V gene are MGHDK and SYGVNS. The CDR3 reads CASRDLAGAQSNEQFF. DNA for the CDR3: TGTGCCAGCAGGGACCTAGCGGGAGCGCAATCCAATGAGCAGTTCTTC.

J is TRBJ1-5 and V is TRBV30, with 10 bases matching TRBD1. V lost 5 bases and J lost 9; bases outside the gene matches: 10. In germline, CDR1 is GTSNPN, CDR2 SVGIG (reference sequence). This CDR3 is built from 14 residues. CDR3 in amino acids: CAWGTGVSVGPQHF. As DNA, the CDR3 is TGTGCCTGGGGGACAGGGGTCTCAGTTGGGCCCCAGCATTTT.

The chain links TRBV4-1 to TRBJ1-2, with D possibly TRBD1 on 6 matching bases. V gave up 1 base and J gave up 3 bases, with 9 bases separating them. CDR3 length: 14 residues. The germline V gene encodes CDR1 MGHRA and CDR2 YSYEKL. The CDR3 coding sequence is TGCGCCAGCAGCCAAGGGACAGCCTACTATGGCTACACCTTC. Protein: CASSQGTAYYGYTF.

V and J are TRBV7-2 and TRBJ1-1; 7 bases are a match to TRBD1. Germline V gene data show CDR1 as SGHTA and CDR2 as FQGNSA. This CDR3 spans 15 amino acids. After removal of 3 bases from V and 4 bases from J, the junction contained 8 bases not matched to a gene. CDR3 region: CASSLLTGLGTEAFF. CDR3 coding DNA: TGTGCCAGCAGCTTGTTGACAGGGTTAGGCACTGAAGCTTTCTTT.

The chain combines TRBV6-5 with TRBJ1-1; the match to TRBD1 covers 7 bases. J gave up 3 bases and V 4 bases, and 5 bases lay outside the gene matches. The CDR3 sequence is 14 residues long. Germline V gene lookup returns CDR1 MNHEY and CDR2 SVGAGI. CDR3 in amino acids: CASSFKGAYTEAFF. Written as DNA, the CDR3 is TGTGCCAGCAGTTTTAAGGGGGCTTACACTGAAGCTTTCTTT.

The V gene is TRBV11-1, the J gene TRBJ1-2; 7 bases agree with TRBD1. Trimming at V came to 5 bases and at J to 9 bases, leaving 3 bases not matched to a gene. The CDR3 has 11 residues. Germline CDR1 SGHAT, CDR2 FQDESV (reference sequence). CDR3 residues: CASSRQGRYTF. DNA for the CDR3: TGTGCCAGCAGCCGACAGGGCCGCTACACCTTC.

CDR3 nucleotides: TGTGCCAGCAGTATAGTTAGCAATCAGCCCCAGCATTTT. As protein: CASSIVSNQPQHF. The chain employs TRBV6-4 and TRBJ1-5; D unclear. Trimming left V 5 bases short and J 0 bases short, with 5 bases between. Germline V gives CDR1 MRHNA, CDR2 SNTAGT. The CDR3 covers 13 residues.

This clone came up a few times. CDR3 sequence: CASSASGGGRGRPNDYGYTF. CDR3 DNA sequence: TGTGCCAGCAGTGCTTCTGGGGGGGGACGGGGGAGGCCTAATGACTATGGCTACACCTTC. The rearrangement links TRBV6-1 to TRBJ1-2; D possibly corresponds to TRBD1 (5 bases). V lost 4 bases and J 3 bases, leaving 30 bases between the germline ends. The V gene's germline CDR1 is MNHNS and CDR2 SASEGT. The CDR3 has 20 residues.

The chain employs TRBV6-1 and TRBJ1-2; D ambiguous. The CDR3 loop spans 16 amino acids. Between the trimmed V and J ends, which lost 1 base and 5 bases, there was a span of 17 bases. CDR1 is MNHNS and CDR2 is SASEGT in the germline V gene. CDR3 DNA: TGTGCCAGCAGTGAAGGTCAAGTCGCTAGACCTTATGGCTACACCTTC. Its protein is CASSEGQVARPYGYTF.

The V gene is TRBV30, the J gene TRBJ1-2; D is perhaps TRBD1 (6 bases). CDR3 length: 15 amino acids. The germline V gene has CDR1 GTSNPN and CDR2 SVGIG (reference sequence). The germline V and J ends were trimmed by 0 bases and 2 bases, with 13 bases remaining between them. This CDR3 reads CAWSVTRGPNYGYTF. DNA of the CDR3: TGTGCCTGGAGTGTGACCCGGGGGCCCAACTATGGCTACACCTTC.

This chain connects TRBV6-5 to TRBJ1-3, with no clear D. V lost 0 bases and J 4 bases, leaving 10 bases between the germline ends. This CDR3 has 15 amino acids. The V gene's germline CDR1 is MNHEY and CDR2 SVGAGI. CDR3 sequence reads: CASSYSEGSGNTIYF. The CDR3 coding sequence is TGTGCCAGCAGTTACTCGGAGGGATCGGGAAACACCATATATTTT.